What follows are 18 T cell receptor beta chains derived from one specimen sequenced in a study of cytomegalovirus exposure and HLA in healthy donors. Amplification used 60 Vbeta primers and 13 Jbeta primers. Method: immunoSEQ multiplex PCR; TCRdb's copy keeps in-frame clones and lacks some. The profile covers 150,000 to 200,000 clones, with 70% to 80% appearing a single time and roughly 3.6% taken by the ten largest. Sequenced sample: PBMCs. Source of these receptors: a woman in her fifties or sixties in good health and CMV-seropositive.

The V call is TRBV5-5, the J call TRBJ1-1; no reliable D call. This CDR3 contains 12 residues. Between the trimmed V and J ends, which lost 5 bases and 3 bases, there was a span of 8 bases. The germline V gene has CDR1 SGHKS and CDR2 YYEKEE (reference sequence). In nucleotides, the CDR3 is TGTGCCAGCAGTTTACGAGACACTGAAGCTTTCTTT. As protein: CASSLRDTEAFF. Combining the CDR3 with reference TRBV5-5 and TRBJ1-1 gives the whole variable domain DAGVTQSPTHLIKTRGQQVTLRCSPISGHKSVSWYQQVLGQGPQFIFQYYEKEERGRGNFPDRFSARQFPNYSSELNVNALLLGDSALYLCASSLRDTEAFFGQGTRLTVV.

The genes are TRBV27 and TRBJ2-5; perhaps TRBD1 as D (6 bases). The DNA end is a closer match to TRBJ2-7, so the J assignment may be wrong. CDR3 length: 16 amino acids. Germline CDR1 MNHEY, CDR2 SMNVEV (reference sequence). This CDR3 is CASSPGYRASSYEQYF. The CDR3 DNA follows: TGTGCCAGCAGTCCGGGGTACAGGGCCAGCTCCTACGAGCAGTACTTC.

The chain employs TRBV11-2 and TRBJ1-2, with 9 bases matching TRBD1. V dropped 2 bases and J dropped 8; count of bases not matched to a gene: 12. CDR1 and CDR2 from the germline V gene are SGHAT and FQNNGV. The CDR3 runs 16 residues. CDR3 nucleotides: TGTGCCAGCAGCTTAATCAAGGGACAGGGTGTGAAGGGCTACACCTTC. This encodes CASSLIKGQGVKGYTF. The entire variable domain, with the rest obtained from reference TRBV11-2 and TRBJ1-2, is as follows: EAGVAQSPRYKIIEKRQSVAFWCNPISGHATLYWYQQILGQGPKLLIQFQNNGVVDDSQLPKDRFSAERLKGVDSTLKIQPAKLEDSAVYLCASSLIKGQGVKGYTFGSGTRLTVV.

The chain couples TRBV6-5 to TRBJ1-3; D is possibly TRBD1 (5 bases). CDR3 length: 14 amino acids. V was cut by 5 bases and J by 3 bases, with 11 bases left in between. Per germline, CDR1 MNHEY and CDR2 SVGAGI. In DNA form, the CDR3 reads TGTGCCAGCAGTGAAACGCAGGGTGGAAACACCATATATTTT. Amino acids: CASSETQGGNTIYF.

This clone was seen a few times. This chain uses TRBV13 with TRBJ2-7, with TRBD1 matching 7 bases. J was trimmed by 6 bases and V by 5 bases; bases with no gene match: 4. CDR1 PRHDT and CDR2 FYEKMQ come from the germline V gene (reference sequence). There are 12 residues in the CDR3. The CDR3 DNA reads TGTGCCAGCAGCAGGACAGGCAGCGAGCAGTACTTC. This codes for CASSRTGSEQYF.

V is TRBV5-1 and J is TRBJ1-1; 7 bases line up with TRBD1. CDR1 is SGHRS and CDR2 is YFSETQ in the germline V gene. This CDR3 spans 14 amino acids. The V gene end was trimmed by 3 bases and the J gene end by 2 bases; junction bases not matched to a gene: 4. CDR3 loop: CASSSGTANTEAFF. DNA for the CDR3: TGCGCCAGCAGCTCCGGGACAGCCAACACTGAAGCTTTCTTT.

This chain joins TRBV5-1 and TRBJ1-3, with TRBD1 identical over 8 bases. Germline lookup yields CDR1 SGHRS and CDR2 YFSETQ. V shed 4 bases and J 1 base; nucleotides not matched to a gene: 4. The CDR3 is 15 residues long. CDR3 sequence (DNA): TGCGCCAGCAGCCTAAGGACAGGGTCTGGAAACACCATATATTTT. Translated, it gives CASSLRTGSGNTIYF.

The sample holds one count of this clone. Here the CDR3 DNA reads TGTGCCAGCTCTCCTGGCGGGGCGGGATTAGCGACCGGGGAGCTGTTTTTT. Encoded protein: CASSPGGAGLATGELFF. This chain joins TRBV11-3 and TRBJ2-2; D perhaps matches TRBD2 (6 bases). With 8 bases removed from V and 5 bases from J, the gap between germline ends came to 24 bases. The CDR3 contains 17 residues. Germline values: CDR1 SGHNT, CDR2 YENEEA.

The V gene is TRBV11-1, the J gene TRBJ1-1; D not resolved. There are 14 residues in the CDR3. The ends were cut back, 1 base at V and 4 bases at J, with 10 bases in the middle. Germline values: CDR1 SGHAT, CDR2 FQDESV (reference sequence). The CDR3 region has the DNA TGTGCCAGCAGCTTAGGGCGGTTGAGCACTGAAGCTTTCTTT. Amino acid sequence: CASSLGRLSTEAFF.

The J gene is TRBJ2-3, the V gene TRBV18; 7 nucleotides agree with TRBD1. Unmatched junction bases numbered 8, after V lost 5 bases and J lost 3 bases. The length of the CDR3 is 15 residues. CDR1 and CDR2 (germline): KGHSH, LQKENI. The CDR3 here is CASSSQGSETDTQYF. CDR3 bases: TGTGCCAGCTCATCACAGGGGTCTGAGACAGATACGCAGTATTTT.

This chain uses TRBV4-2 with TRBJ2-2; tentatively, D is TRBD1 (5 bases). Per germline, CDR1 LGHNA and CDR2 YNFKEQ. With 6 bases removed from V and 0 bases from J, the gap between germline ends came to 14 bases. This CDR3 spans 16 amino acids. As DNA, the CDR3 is TGTGCCAGCAGTCCAAGGGGCACTCCGAACACCGGGGAGCTGTTTTTT. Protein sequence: CASSPRGTPNTGELFF.

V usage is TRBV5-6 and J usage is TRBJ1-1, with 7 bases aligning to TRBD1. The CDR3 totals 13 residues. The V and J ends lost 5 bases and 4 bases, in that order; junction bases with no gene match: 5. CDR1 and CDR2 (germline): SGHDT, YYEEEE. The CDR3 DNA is TGTGCCAGCAGTTACAGGGGTGGCACTGAAGCTTTCTTT. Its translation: CASSYRGGTEAFF.

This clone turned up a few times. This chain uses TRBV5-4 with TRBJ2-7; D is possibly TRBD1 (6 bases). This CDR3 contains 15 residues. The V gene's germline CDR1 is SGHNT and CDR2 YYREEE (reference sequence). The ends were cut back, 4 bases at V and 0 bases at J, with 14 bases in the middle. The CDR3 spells CASSESDRSSYEQYF. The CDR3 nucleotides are TGTGCCAGCAGCGAATCCGACAGGAGCTCCTACGAGCAGTACTTC.

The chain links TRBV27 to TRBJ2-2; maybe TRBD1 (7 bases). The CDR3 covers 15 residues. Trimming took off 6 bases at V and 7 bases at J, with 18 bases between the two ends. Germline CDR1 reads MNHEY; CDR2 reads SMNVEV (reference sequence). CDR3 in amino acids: CASSLRGAQHGELFF. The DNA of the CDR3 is TGTGCCAGCAGCCTCAGGGGGGCGCAGCACGGGGAGCTGTTTTTT.

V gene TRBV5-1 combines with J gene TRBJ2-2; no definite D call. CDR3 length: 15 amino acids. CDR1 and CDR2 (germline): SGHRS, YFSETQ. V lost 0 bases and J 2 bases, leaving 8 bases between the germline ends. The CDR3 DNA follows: TGCGCCAGCAGCTTGGCCCCGGGTAACACCGGGGAGCTGTTTTTT. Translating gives CASSLAPGNTGELFF.

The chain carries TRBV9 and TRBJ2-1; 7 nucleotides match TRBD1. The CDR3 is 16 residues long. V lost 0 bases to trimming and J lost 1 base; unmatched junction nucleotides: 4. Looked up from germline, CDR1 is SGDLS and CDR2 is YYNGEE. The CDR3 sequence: CASSVAGQRSYNEQFF. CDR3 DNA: TGTGCCAGCAGCGTAGCGGGACAGAGGTCCTACAATGAGCAGTTCTTC.

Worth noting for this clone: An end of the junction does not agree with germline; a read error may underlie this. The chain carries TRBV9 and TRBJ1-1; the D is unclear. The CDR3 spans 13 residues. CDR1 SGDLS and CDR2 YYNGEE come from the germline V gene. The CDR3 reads CTSSPTMNTEAFF. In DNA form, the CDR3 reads TGTACCAGCAGCCCAACTATGAACACTGAAGCTTTCTTT.

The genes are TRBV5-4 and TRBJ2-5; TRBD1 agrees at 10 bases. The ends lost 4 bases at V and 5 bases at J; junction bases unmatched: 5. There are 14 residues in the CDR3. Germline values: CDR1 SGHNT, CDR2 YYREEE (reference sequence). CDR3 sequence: CASSSRQGAETQYF. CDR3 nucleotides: TGTGCCAGCAGCAGCCGACAGGGGGCTGAGACCCAGTACTTC.